What follows is one T cell receptor beta chain and its context. Its specificity is not known. The table came from immunoSEQ multiplex PCR; TCRdb's copy has only in-frame clones and leaves some out. There are fewer than 120,000 clones in the sample; roughly 87% occur only once, and 0.25% to 0.3% lies in the top ten. The data were obtained in a study of OX40 agonist ivuxolimab in advanced cancers. Study in general: A mean age of roughly 60 years, range about 20 to 79, was recorded, and roughly 80% were male. There were three patients with partial responses, one having hepatocellular carcinoma and two cutaneous melanoma. General study points: Partial responders dosed at 0.1-3.0 mg/kg displayed clonal expansion ranking among the lowest. On average, CD8+ T cells showed a greater number of expanded clones than CD4+.

Germline lookup yields CDR1 SGHKS and CDR2 YYEKEE (reference sequence). CDR3 length equals 15 residues. The V gene lost 6 bases and the J gene lost 4 bases, with 16 bases spanning the gap. The sequence was obtained from an adult with an advanced solid tumor such as melanoma, head and neck, liver or kidney cancer. The sample in question was CD4+ or CD8+ T cells sorted from blood, obtained in a trial of the OX40 agonist ivuxolimab. The rearrangement uses TRBV5-5 and TRBJ1-4; D is ambiguous. CDR3 residues: CASTLVTSHNEKLFF. The CDR3 coding sequence is TGTGCCAGCACCCTTGTTACAAGCCATAATGAAAAACTGTTTTTT.